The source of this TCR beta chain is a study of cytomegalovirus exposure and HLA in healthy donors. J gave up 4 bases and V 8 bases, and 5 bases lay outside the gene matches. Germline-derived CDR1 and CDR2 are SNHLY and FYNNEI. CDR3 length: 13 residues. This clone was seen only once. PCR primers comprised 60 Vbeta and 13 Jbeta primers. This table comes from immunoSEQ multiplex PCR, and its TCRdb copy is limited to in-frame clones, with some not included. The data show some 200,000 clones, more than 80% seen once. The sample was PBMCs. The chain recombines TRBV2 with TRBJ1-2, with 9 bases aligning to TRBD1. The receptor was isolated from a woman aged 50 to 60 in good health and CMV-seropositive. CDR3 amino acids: CASARTGAYGYTF. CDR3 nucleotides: TGTGCCAGCGCCCGGACAGGGGCCTATGGCTACACCTTC. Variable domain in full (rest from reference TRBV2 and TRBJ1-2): EPEVTQTPSHQVTQMGQEVILRCVPISNHLYFYWYRQILGQKVEFLVSFYNNEISEKSEIFDDQFSVERPDGSNFTLKIRSTKLEDSAMYFCASARTGAYGYTFGSGTRLTVV.